This entry lists 7 T cell receptor beta chains sequenced from one sample in a study of post-analysis software for immune sequencing data. The study's findings and limits: Patients carried several TRBV segments more frequently than controls did, and TRBV5-6, TRBV5-1 and TRBV20-1 were among them.

Unique molecular identifiers featured in each of the TCR beta cDNA libraries. In TCRdb, the PCR reads were re-called with MiXCR into one record per CDR3 protein. The data contain hundreds of thousands of distinct CDR3 sequences, under 70% of them singletons. Their antigens are not known. Sequencing was done on a sample of blood. The receptors were sampled from a girl aged 5-17 years with multiple sclerosis.

The DNA for the CDR3 is TGTGCCAGCAGGGAACCGGGACTAGCGGGAAGGAATGAGCAGTTCTTC. Protein sequence: CASREPGLAGRNEQFF. The chain links TRBV7-3 to TRBJ2-1, with TRBD2 identical over 13 bases. CDR3 size: 16 residues. J was trimmed by 7 bases and V by 6 bases; bases with no gene match: 9. Per germline, CDR1 SGHTA and CDR2 FQGTGA.

This clonotype turned up a few times. The V and J genes are TRBV20-1 and TRBJ2-6; D not resolved. The CDR3 is 16 residues long. V lost 1 base, J lost 0 bases, and 10 bases lay in between. The V gene's germline CDR1 is DFQATT and CDR2 SNEGSKA (reference sequence). The CDR3 is CSARVPESSGANVLTF. The CDR3 DNA reads as TGCAGTGCTAGAGTTCCAGAAAGCTCTGGGGCCAACGTCCTGACTTTC.

J is TRBJ2-3 and V is TRBV19, with D unresolved. Germline lookup yields CDR1 LNHDA and CDR2 SQIVND (reference sequence). The CDR3 is 11 residues long. V shed 3 bases and J shed 6 bases, with 4 bases lying between them. CDR3 region: CASSILDTQYF. For the CDR3, the DNA is TGTGCCAGTAGTATCCTTGATACGCAGTATTTT.

The chain links TRBV29-1 to TRBJ1-5; D unclear. The CDR3 sequence is 13 residues long. Germline assignment: CDR1 SQVTM and CDR2 ANQGSEA. V lost 5 bases, J lost 0 bases, and 8 bases lay in between. CDR3 bases: TGCAGCGTTAAACTGAATAGCAATCAGCCCCAGCATTTT. This encodes CSVKLNSNQPQHF.

The V call is TRBV5-1, the J call TRBJ2-3; a possible D gene is TRBD2 (6 bases). The CDR3 contains 15 residues. V dropped 0 bases and J dropped 5 bases, with 13 bases sitting between them. Germline CDR1 and CDR2: SGHRS and YFSETQ. CDR3 coding DNA: TGCGCCAGCAGCTTGGCCGCGGGGAAGGGAGATACGCAGTATTTT. Its translation is CASSLAAGKGDTQYF.

With respect to this clonotype: Its ends do not fully match the called genes, so a read error is possible. The chain carries TRBV15 and TRBJ2-7; D is undetermined. The CDR3 runs 14 residues. The germline V gene encodes CDR1 LNHNV and CDR2 YYDKDF (reference sequence). The CDR3 loop reads CAISTRTTSYEQYF. DNA of the CDR3: TGTGCCATCAGCACCAGAACAACCTCCTACGAGCAGTACTTC.

Concerning this clonotype: Its ends do not fully match the called genes, so a read error is possible. This chain uses TRBV27 with TRBJ1-2, with D possibly matching TRBD1 (6 bases). This CDR3 contains 12 residues. Germline loops: CDR1 MNHEY, CDR2 SMNVEV (reference sequence). CDR3 DNA: TGTACCAGCAGCCAGGACAGAGTTGGCTACACCTTC. Its translation: CTSSQDRVGYTF.